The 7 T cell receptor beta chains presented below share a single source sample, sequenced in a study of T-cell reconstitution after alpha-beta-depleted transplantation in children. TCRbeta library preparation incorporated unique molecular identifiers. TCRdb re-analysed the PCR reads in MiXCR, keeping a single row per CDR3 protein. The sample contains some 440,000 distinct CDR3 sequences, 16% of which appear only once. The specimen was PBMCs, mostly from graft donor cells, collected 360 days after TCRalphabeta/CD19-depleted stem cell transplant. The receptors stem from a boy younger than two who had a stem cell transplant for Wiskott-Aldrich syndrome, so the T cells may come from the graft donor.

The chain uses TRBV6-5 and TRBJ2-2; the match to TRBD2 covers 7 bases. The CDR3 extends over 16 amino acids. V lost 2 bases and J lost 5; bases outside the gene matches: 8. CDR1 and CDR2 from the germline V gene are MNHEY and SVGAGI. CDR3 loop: CASSYPAGRSTGELFF. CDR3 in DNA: TGTGCCAGCAGTTACCCAGCGGGAAGGTCTACCGGGGAGCTGTTTTTT.

Written as DNA, the CDR3 is TGTGCCAGCAGCGTTTACTCCTACGAGCAGTACTTC. It is translated as CASSVYSYEQYF. This chain links TRBV5-6 with TRBJ2-7; D is unclear. V lost 4 bases to trimming and J lost 0 bases, with 5 bases between them. This CDR3 spans 12 amino acids. Germline V CDR1 and CDR2: SGHDT, YYEEEE.

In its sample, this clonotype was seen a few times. CDR3 DNA: TGTGCCACCGGACGTCCCGGGACCAGGTACGAGCAGTACTTC. Its translation: CATGRPGTRYEQYF. The rearrangement uses TRBV24-1 and TRBJ2-7, with D perhaps TRBD1 or TRBD2 (5 bases each). This CDR3 contains 14 residues. Trimming pared 9 bases from V and 4 bases from J, leaving 18 bases between. CDR1 and CDR2 (germline): KGHDR, SFDVKD.

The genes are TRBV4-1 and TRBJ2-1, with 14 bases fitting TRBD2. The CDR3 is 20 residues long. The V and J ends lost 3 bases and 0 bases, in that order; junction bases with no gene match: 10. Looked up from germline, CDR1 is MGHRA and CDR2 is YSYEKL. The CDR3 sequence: CASSQSGLAGAKTSYNEQFF. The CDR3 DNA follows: TGCGCCAGCAGCCAGTCGGGACTAGCGGGGGCTAAGACCTCCTACAATGAGCAGTTCTTC.

CDR3 bases: TGCGCCAGCAGCCAAGTCTCAGGTTCAGAGACCCAGTACTTC. Residues: CASSQVSGSETQYF. V is TRBV4-3 and J is TRBJ2-5, with D unresolved. Looked up from germline, CDR1 is LGHNA and CDR2 is YSLEER. Between the trimmed V and J ends, which lost 1 base and 4 bases, there was a span of 10 bases. This CDR3 has 14 residues.

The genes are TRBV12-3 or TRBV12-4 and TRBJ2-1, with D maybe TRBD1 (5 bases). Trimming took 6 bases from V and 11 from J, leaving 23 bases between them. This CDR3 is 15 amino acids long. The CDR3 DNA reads TGTGCCAGCAGGTCTGGTGGGGCTCAGGGTGCCAAGCAGTTCTTC. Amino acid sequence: CASRSGGAQGAKQFF.

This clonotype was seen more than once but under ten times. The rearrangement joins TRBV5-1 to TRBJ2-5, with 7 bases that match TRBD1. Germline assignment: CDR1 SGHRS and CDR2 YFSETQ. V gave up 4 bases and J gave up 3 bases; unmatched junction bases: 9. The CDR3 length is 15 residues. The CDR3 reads CASSIQGPREETQYF. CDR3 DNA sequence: TGCGCCAGCAGCATACAGGGGCCCCGGGAAGAGACCCAGTACTTC.